These 6 T cell receptor beta chains were sequenced from one sample in a study of regulatory T cells in long-lasting Graves disease. The authors built TCR beta libraries using iRepertoire HTBI primers and Arm-PCR of CDR3 regions. One entry per CDR3 protein, called by TCRdb with MiXCR from the multiplex PCR reads. The sample contains 400,000 to 500,000 distinct CDR3 sequences, 16% of which appear only once. The sample's time point: newly diagnosed GD, antithyroid drugs for less than 3 months. TCR sequences were obtained from RNA taken from PBMCs. The data were also submitted as part of a second study, on T cells in Graves' hyperthyroidism and ophthalmopathy.

Specimen: peripheral blood mononuclear cells (PBMCs), collected at new diagnosis, from a patient treated with antithyroid drugs. These receptors all stem from a woman younger than 30 with Graves disease.

This clonotype was recorded at least ten times. J is TRBJ2-5 and V is TRBV5-1; TRBD2 matches at 9 bases. In germline, CDR1 is SGHRS, CDR2 YFSETQ. The CDR3 contains 15 residues. V gave up 3 bases and J gave up 4 bases; unmatched junction bases: 7. The CDR3 nucleotides read TGCGCCAGCAGCTCGGGCTTGACTAGCGGAGAGACCCAGTACTTC. It codes for CASSSGLTSGETQYF.

This clonotype was observed at least ten times. The chain employs TRBV6-1 and TRBJ2-7; D is unclear. Germline V CDR1 and CDR2: MNHNS, SASEGT. There are 14 residues in the CDR3. The V and J ends lost 6 bases and 4 bases respectively, with 16 bases between them. The CDR3 is CASRGDPSIYEQYF. Written as DNA, the CDR3 is TGTGCCAGCAGAGGTGACCCGTCGATTTACGAGCAGTACTTC.

This clonotype was seen many times. The DNA for the CDR3 is TGCAGTGCTAGAGAAAAAGGCAACTTCACGTACAATGAGCAGTTCTTC. Translation: CSAREKGNFTYNEQFF. This chain uses TRBV20-1 with TRBJ2-1, with D unclear. Germline-derived CDR1 and CDR2 are DFQATT and SNEGSKA (reference sequence). Trimming removed 0 bases from V and 4 bases from J, with 16 bases in between. The CDR3 contains 16 residues.

This clonotype was seen ten or more times. The chain links TRBV6-1 to TRBJ2-3; the D gene is possibly TRBD2 (5 bases). Germline V lookup: CDR1 MNHNS, CDR2 SASEGT. V lost 6 bases and J 2 bases, leaving 15 bases between the germline ends. The CDR3 covers 15 residues. CDR3 DNA sequence: TGTGCCAGCAGGAGGGATGTCCGCTTCACAGATACGCAGTATTTT. It translates to CASRRDVRFTDTQYF.

A few counts support this clonotype. The chain carries TRBV28 and TRBJ2-7, with 10 nucleotides matching TRBD1. After removal of 6 bases from V and 2 bases from J, the junction contained 10 bases not matched to a gene. This CDR3 comprises 16 residues. Germline V lookup: CDR1 MDHEN, CDR2 SYDVKM. The CDR3, as DNA: TGTGCCAGCAGCCCCCGACAGGGGGCTAGGACCTACGAGCAGTACTTC. Its protein is CASSPRQGARTYEQYF.

This clonotype was seen ten or more times. CDR3 nucleotide sequence: TGTGCCTGGAGTGCGGGGGGCAACTATGGCTACACCTTC. Protein sequence: CAWSAGGNYGYTF. The chain recombines TRBV30 with TRBJ1-2, with TRBD1 as a possible D gene (6 bases). This CDR3 spans 13 amino acids. The V end was cut by 1 base, the J end by 2 bases, with 8 bases between. Germline CDR1 is GTSNPN and CDR2 is SVGIG (reference sequence). Supplemented by reference TRBV30 and TRBJ1-2, the full variable domain reads SQTIHQWPATLVQPVGSPLSLECTVEGTSNPNLYWYRQAAGRGLQLLFYSVGIGQISSEVPQNLSASRPQDRQFILSSKKLLLSDSGFYLCAWSAGGNYGYTFGSGTRLTVV.